This T cell receptor (beta chain) appears in the sequencing data of a study of beta chain features in type 1 diabetes. TCRB transcripts that were expressed got sequenced, as all of the isolated RNA had been reverse transcribed. This table comes from immunoSEQ multiplex PCR, and its TCRdb copy is limited to in-frame clones, with some not included. The sample has 620,000 or so clones, roughly 16% seen once. CDR1 and CDR2 from the germline V gene are LNHNV and YYDKDF (reference sequence). This CDR3 region has 14 residues. V dropped 4 bases and J dropped 6 bases, with 12 bases sitting between them. The sample comprised naive CD4+ T cells from blood. This clonotype was sampled from a young man in good health. The chain recombines TRBV15 with TRBJ2-2; D is ambiguous. CDR3 nucleotide sequence: TGTGCCACCAGCACCACAACCCCTCCCGGGGAGCTGTTTTTT. Protein: CATSTTTPPGELFF. Complete variable domain (other parts from reference TRBV15 and TRBJ2-2): DAMVIQNPRYQVTQFGKPVTLSCSQTLNHNVMYWYQQKSSQAPKLLFHYYDKDFNNEADTPDNFQSRRPNTSFCFLDIRSPGLGDTAMYLCATSTTTPPGELFFGEGSRLTVL.